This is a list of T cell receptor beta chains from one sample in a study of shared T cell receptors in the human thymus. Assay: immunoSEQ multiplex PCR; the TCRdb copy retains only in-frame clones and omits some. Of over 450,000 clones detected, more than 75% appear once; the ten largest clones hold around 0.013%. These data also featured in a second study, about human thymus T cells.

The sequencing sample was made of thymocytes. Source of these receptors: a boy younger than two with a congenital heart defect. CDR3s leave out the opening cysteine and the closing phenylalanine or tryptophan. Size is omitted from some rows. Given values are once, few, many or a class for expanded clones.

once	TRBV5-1	ASSLDYPGGEQF
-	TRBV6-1	ASRINRGNQPQH
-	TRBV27	ASGLHRGGRGYEQY
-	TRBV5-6	ASSFPGAGGELF
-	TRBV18	ASSPPQAGVRYEQY
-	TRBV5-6	ASRARGRGFRETQY
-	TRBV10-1	ASRRAGVTDTQY
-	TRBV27	ASTQGTSGHNEQF
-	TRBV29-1	SVEVGVNEQY
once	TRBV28	ASSFRTPLQETQY
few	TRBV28	ASSFTTGSSYEQY
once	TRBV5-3	ARSFPTASSGNTIY
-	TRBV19	ASSIVDRGGQPQH
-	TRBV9	ASAGTDTQY
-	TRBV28	ASSHLAGGSETQY
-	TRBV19	ASSIFPHPGEPQH
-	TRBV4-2	ASSQGGPSYEQY
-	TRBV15	ATSRTRYESNQPQH
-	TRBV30	ARRGGKGGYT
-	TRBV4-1	ASSQGLACTGELF
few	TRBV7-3	ASSLMAEEMEQY
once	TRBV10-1	AGPDRDSGNTIY
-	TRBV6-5	ATVGTAYEQY
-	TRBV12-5	ASALTYPGSQETQY
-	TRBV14	ASSQGGSNQPQH
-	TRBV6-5	ASRPTSGRSETQY
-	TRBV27	ASSPSVPPQETQY
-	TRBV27	ASSFSTRAYEQY
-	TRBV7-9	ASSSDTSSQY
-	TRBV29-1	SGRQGHGYT
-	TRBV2	ASSDLVRAKASGNYEQY
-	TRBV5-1	ASSWGSQGAKEKLF
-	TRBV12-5	ASGPLSGANVLT
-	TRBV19	ASRGAVRTGNQPQH
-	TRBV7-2	ASSLGRGGSGANVLT
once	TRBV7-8	ASSFGGRLGYNEQF
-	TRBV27	ASRSLGLADTQY
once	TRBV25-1	ASSDPSGDQETQY
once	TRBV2	ASSERAGTPTEQY
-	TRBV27	ASRGARGGAGNTIY
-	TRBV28	ASSPYRDRGNTEAF
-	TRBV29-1	SVDTRLIGADSTDTQY
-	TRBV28	ASMEGDEQY
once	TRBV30	AWSLDRVGQETQY
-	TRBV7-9	ASSSGQEQNTEAF
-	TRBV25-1	ASMGRRNTEAF
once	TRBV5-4	ASSHQGLAGERLNEQF
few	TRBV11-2	ASTLRGTDTQY
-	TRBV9	ASSVVTPRPGADYGYT
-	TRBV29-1	SVLSGSGEQF
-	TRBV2	ASSRWREGGDTQY
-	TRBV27	ASSPRRVNTEAF
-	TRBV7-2	ASSPPGRRDREETQY
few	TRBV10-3	ATGLGSYEQY
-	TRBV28	ASSLRGYGYT
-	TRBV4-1	ASSQDKLAGSNEQF
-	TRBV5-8	ASSLVASPEETQY
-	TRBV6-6	ATGTGEGNQPQH
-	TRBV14	ASSPPPGYEQY